Below are 30 T cell receptor beta chains sequenced from a single sample in a study of blood T cell repertoires in COVID-19. Sequencing used immunoSEQ multiplex PCR; TCRdb keeps in-frame clones, though not all of them. The data show about 160,000 clones, approximately 88% seen once. The sequencing sample was made of PBMCs or T cells enriched from blood (not recorded which). The receptors here all came from a woman aged 45-65 years who had recovered from COVID-19.

This clone showed up just once. The chain has TRBV5-5 and TRBJ1-2, with TRBD1 as a possible D gene (6 bases). This CDR3 region has 14 residues. The V gene's germline CDR1 is SGHKS and CDR2 YYEKEE (reference sequence). Trimming pared 1 base from V and 7 bases from J, leaving 14 bases between. The CDR3 region has the DNA TGTGCCAGCAGCTTGCCGACAGGTAGAGGTGGCTACACCTTC. Its translation is CASSLPTGRGGYTF.

The V and J genes are TRBV6-5 and TRBJ2-1; 7 nucleotides agree with TRBD1. This CDR3 spans 15 amino acids. After removal of 5 bases from V and 0 bases from J, the junction contained 4 bases not matched to a gene. Germline CDR1 is MNHEY and CDR2 is SVGAGI. The CDR3 reads CASSTGTDSYNEQFF. CDR3 in DNA: TGTGCCAGCAGTACCGGGACAGACTCCTACAATGAGCAGTTCTTC.

The rearrangement links TRBV2 to TRBJ2-2, with a possible D match to TRBD1 (5 bases). There are 12 residues in the CDR3. The germline CDR1 and CDR2 sequences are SNHLY and FYNNEI. V was shortened by 6 bases and J by 7 bases, with 9 bases between the two germline ends. This CDR3 is CASRGEIGELFF. For the CDR3, the DNA is TGTGCCAGCAGAGGGGAAATCGGGGAGCTGTTTTTT.

The rearrangement uses TRBV7-9 and TRBJ1-3; possible D gene TRBD1, 6 bases. Per the germline V gene, CDR1 is SEHNR and CDR2 is FQNEAQ (reference sequence). V dropped 2 bases and J dropped 0 bases, with 17 bases sitting between them. This CDR3 is 18 amino acids long. The CDR3 protein is CASSLSGGVGSSGNTIYF. DNA for the CDR3: TGTGCCAGCAGCTTATCGGGGGGCGTAGGGTCCTCTGGAAACACCATATATTTT.

The rearrangement links TRBV5-8 to TRBJ1-1; no reliable D call. Germline V gives CDR1 SGHTS, CDR2 YDEGEE. The CDR3 has 13 residues. V was clipped by 7 bases and J by 2 bases, with 12 bases between them. CDR3 coding DNA: TGTGCCAGCTCACGGACGGGAAACACTGAAGCTTTCTTT. It specifies CASSRTGNTEAFF.

V gene TRBV9 combines with J gene TRBJ2-5; perhaps TRBD1 as D (5 bases). In germline, CDR1 is SGDLS, CDR2 YYNGEE. The length of the CDR3 is 15 residues. The ends were cut back, 0 bases at V and 4 bases at J, with 13 bases in the middle. The CDR3 sequence: CASSVVGTGRETQYF. The CDR3 DNA follows: TGTGCCAGCAGCGTAGTAGGAACAGGCCGAGAGACCCAGTACTTC.

The J gene is TRBJ2-3, the V gene TRBV5-1, with D unresolved. This CDR3 has 12 amino acids. V was cut by 1 base and J by 5 bases, with 5 bases left in between. CDR1 and CDR2 (germline): SGHRS, YFSETQ. CDR3 DNA sequence: TGCGCCAGCAGCTTGAGCCGAGATACGCAGTATTTT. This gives the protein CASSLSRDTQYF. Full variable domain (remainder filled in from reference TRBV5-1 and TRBJ2-3): KAGVTQTPRYLIKTRGQQVTLSCSPISGHRSVSWYQQTPGQGLQFLFEYFSETQRNKGNFPGRFSGRQFSNSRSEMNVSTLELGDSALYLCASSLSRDTQYFGPGTRLTVL.

J is TRBJ1-2 and V is TRBV21-1; TRBD1 is the table's D call and was not checked against the DNA. TRBV21-1 is reported as a pseudogene. The CDR3 sequence is 17 residues long. CDR3 DNA sequence: TGTGCCAGCAGCAACGGCCCACGAGACAGCTCCGACTATGGCTACACCTTC. Translated: CASSNGPRDSSDYGYTF.

The rearrangement uses TRBV5-4 and TRBJ2-7; D is uncertain. The CDR3 totals 13 residues. The germline V and J ends were trimmed by 0 bases and 6 bases, with 10 bases remaining between them. Germline CDR1 SGHNT, CDR2 YYREEE (reference sequence). CDR3 residues: CASSLALSREQYF. CDR3 sequence (DNA): TGTGCCAGCAGCTTGGCCTTGAGCCGCGAGCAGTACTTC. Supplemented by reference TRBV5-4 and TRBJ2-7, the full variable domain reads ETGVTQSPTHLIKTRGQQVTLRCSSQSGHNTVSWYQQALGQGPQFIFQYYREEENGRGNFPPRFSGLQFPNYSSELNVNALELDDSALYLCASSLALSREQYFGPGTRLTVT.

The J gene is TRBJ1-2, the V gene TRBV3-1 (or the pseudogene TRBV3-2); D may be TRBD1 (6 bases). The CDR3 length is 14 residues. Germline CDR1 reads LGHDT; CDR2 reads YNNKEL (reference sequence). The V gene lost 5 bases and the J gene lost 5 bases, with 15 bases spanning the gap. CDR3 region: CASSIRPGVYGYTF. The CDR3 DNA reads as TGTGCCAGCAGCATAAGACCAGGGGTATATGGCTACACCTTC.

The rearrangement joins TRBV4-1 to TRBJ2-3, with 10 nucleotides matching TRBD1. This CDR3 region has 16 residues. Germline V gene lookup returns CDR1 MGHRA and CDR2 YSYEKL. Trimming took 1 base from V and 1 from J; bases not matched to a gene: 2. The CDR3 DNA follows: TGCGCCAGCAGCCAAGCCGGGACAGGGGGCACAGATACGCAGTATTTT. It codes for CASSQAGTGGTDTQYF.

This chain connects TRBV9 to TRBJ1-4, with D perhaps matching TRBD1 (6 bases). Deletions cut 3 bases from V and 7 bases from J, with 19 bases between. Germline V gene sequence: CDR1 SGDLS, CDR2 YYNGEE. The CDR3 sequence is 16 residues long. The CDR3 spells CASSEGSRDTGEKLFF. The CDR3 DNA reads TGTGCCAGCAGCGAAGGATCACGGGACACCGGTGAAAAACTGTTTTTT.

This clone appeared a few times. The V call is TRBV25-1, the J call TRBJ1-6; D may be TRBD1 (5 bases). Germline loops: CDR1 MGHDK, CDR2 SYGVNS. The V gene lost 6 bases and the J gene lost 8 bases, with 11 bases spanning the gap. There are 13 residues in the CDR3. The CDR3 DNA is TGTGCCAGCAGAGGGGATAGTGATTCACCCCTCCACTTT. Translation gives CASRGDSDSPLHF.

The rearrangement links TRBV7-9 to TRBJ1-2, with 10 bases lining up with TRBD1. Germline V lookup: CDR1 SEHNR, CDR2 FQNEAQ (reference sequence). Losses at the gene ends were 1 base for V and 8 bases for J; bases not matched to a gene: 4. CDR3 length equals 14 residues. CDR3: CASSLGQGAQGYTF. The CDR3 coding sequence is TGTGCCAGCAGCTTAGGACAGGGGGCGCAGGGCTACACCTTC.

The chain carries TRBV4-3 and TRBJ2-7; tentatively, D is TRBD1 (5 bases). V was clipped by 2 bases and J by 2 bases, with 16 bases between them. Germline-derived CDR1 and CDR2 are LGHNA and YSLEER. The CDR3 length is 16 residues. CDR3 amino acids: CASSQSFGAVPYEQYF. CDR3 sequence (DNA): TGCGCCAGCAGCCAAAGCTTTGGGGCAGTCCCCTACGAGCAGTACTTC.

The V call is TRBV3-1 (or the pseudogene TRBV3-2), the J call TRBJ2-5, with TRBD2 matching 13 bases. This CDR3 has 16 residues. Germline V gene sequence: CDR1 LGHDT, CDR2 YNNKEL (reference sequence). V was pared by 3 bases and J by 1 base, with 2 bases of the junction left unmatched. CDR3 protein: CASSHGTSGVQETQYF. The CDR3 nucleotides read TGTGCCAGCAGCCACGGGACTAGCGGGGTCCAAGAGACCCAGTACTTC.

V gene TRBV18 combines with J gene TRBJ2-7, with D tentatively TRBD1 (5 bases). V dropped 0 bases and J dropped 2 bases, with 17 bases sitting between them. The CDR3 is 17 residues long. Germline CDR1 is KGHSH and CDR2 is LQKENI. CDR3 bases: TGTGCCAGCTCACCACCGGTGGCGCAGGGCCGGACCTACGAGCAGTACTTC. Residues: CASSPPVAQGRTYEQYF.

The rearrangement joins TRBV19 to TRBJ1-2; 8 nucleotides align to TRBD1. The V segment lost 7 bases and the J segment 4 bases; nucleotides outside the gene matches: 2. The germline CDR1 and CDR2 sequences are LNHDA and SQIVND (reference sequence). The CDR3 covers 12 residues. For the CDR3, the DNA is TGTGCCAGTACAACAGGGGGCTATGGCTACACCTTC. As protein: CASTTGGYGYTF.

The V and J genes are TRBV18 and TRBJ2-2, with D perhaps TRBD2 (6 bases). The germline V gene encodes CDR1 KGHSH and CDR2 LQKENI. The CDR3 contains 17 residues. V dropped 3 bases and J dropped 0 bases, with 14 bases sitting between them. CDR3 sequence: CASSPSLLATNTGELFF. The CDR3 DNA is TGTGCCAGCTCACCGAGTCTCCTAGCGACGAACACCGGGGAGCTGTTTTTT.

This chain links TRBV3-1 (or the pseudogene TRBV3-2) with TRBJ2-7, with D possibly TRBD1 on 6 matching bases. The CDR3 length is 14 residues. In germline, CDR1 is LGHDT, CDR2 YNNKEL (reference sequence). The V end lost 4 bases, the J end lost 7 bases, and 17 bases lay between the germline ends. The CDR3 loop is CASSLLSGAEEQYF. DNA for the CDR3: TGTGCCAGCAGCCTTTTGTCAGGGGCGGAGGAGCAGTACTTC.

In this sample, this clone turned up a few times. CDR3: CASSQKAGQAFF. The CDR3 region has the DNA TGTGCCAGCAGCCAAAAGGCAGGCCAAGCTTTCTTT. The chain combines TRBV3-1 (or the pseudogene TRBV3-2) with TRBJ1-1; D not resolved. This CDR3 contains 12 residues. Trimming shortened V by 2 bases and J by 9 bases, and 10 bases separated the two germline ends. Per germline, CDR1 LGHDT and CDR2 YNNKEL (reference sequence).

This chain joins TRBV19 and TRBJ1-4; TRBD1 might be the D (5 bases). V lost 4 bases, J lost 0 bases, and 9 bases lay in between. The CDR3 is made up of 15 amino acids. Germline assignment: CDR1 LNHDA and CDR2 SQIVND (reference sequence). CDR3 protein: CASSRAGTTNEKLFF. As DNA, the CDR3 is TGTGCCAGTAGTAGGGCAGGGACAACTAATGAAAAACTGTTTTTT.

The chain is built from TRBV9 and TRBJ2-2; 9 bases agree with TRBD2. CDR3 length: 15 residues. Germline assignment: CDR1 SGDLS and CDR2 YYNGEE. After removal of 4 bases from V and 6 bases from J, the junction contained 7 bases not matched to a gene. CDR3 bases: TGTGCCAGCAGCCCGCGGCTAGCGGGGTCCGGGGAGCTGTTTTTT. It specifies CASSPRLAGSGELFF.

This chain connects TRBV11-3 to TRBJ2-3, with 7 bases matching TRBD1. The V segment lost 5 bases and the J segment 1 base; nucleotides outside the gene matches: 9. Germline CDR1 SGHNT, CDR2 YENEEA. The CDR3 runs to 16 residues. The CDR3 sequence is CASSLFTGVRTDTQYF. CDR3 bases: TGTGCCAGCAGCCTATTTACAGGGGTGCGCACAGATACGCAGTATTTT.

This clone appeared a single time. The J gene is TRBJ2-7, the V gene TRBV19; 11 bases align to TRBD1. V was pared by 1 base and J by 3 bases, with 2 bases of the junction left unmatched. This CDR3 region has 15 residues. CDR1 LNHDA and CDR2 SQIVND come from the germline V gene (reference sequence). CDR3 sequence: CASSIGDRGVYEQYF. CDR3 coding DNA: TGTGCCAGTAGTATAGGGGACAGGGGGGTCTACGAGCAGTACTTC.

This clone was seen just once. The rearrangement joins TRBV19 to TRBJ1-4; D possibly corresponds to TRBD1 (5 bases). There are 15 residues in the CDR3. Trimming stripped 5 bases from V and 5 bases from J, with 15 bases between. In germline, CDR1 is LNHDA, CDR2 SQIVND (reference sequence). The CDR3 DNA sequence: TGTGCCAGTAGTTCTCCAGACAGTGTCAATGAAAAACTGTTTTTT. It specifies CASSSPDSVNEKLFF.

This chain uses TRBV5-1 with TRBJ2-7, with D tentatively TRBD2 (6 bases). From germline, CDR1 is SGHRS and CDR2 YFSETQ. This CDR3 has 19 amino acids. Trimming took off 4 bases at V and 6 bases at J, with 32 bases between the two ends. In DNA form, the CDR3 reads TGCGCCAGCAGCCAGAGGCTCGGGAGAACCGCCGTCGGCTTCCCCGAGCAGTACTTC. Amino acids: CASSQRLGRTAVGFPEQYF.

The gene calls are TRBV14 and TRBJ2-7; tentative D call: TRBD1 (5 bases). The CDR3 spans 15 residues. With 2 bases removed from V and 6 bases from J, the gap between germline ends came to 17 bases. In germline, CDR1 is SGHDN, CDR2 FVKESK. CDR3 residues: CASSQIGQGAVEQYF. The CDR3 DNA reads TGTGCCAGCAGCCAAATAGGCCAGGGTGCGGTCGAGCAGTACTTC.

The rearrangement links TRBV5-1 to TRBJ1-1; TRBD1 aligns across 12 bases. V trimming: 4 bases; J trimming: 1 base; junction bases outside the gene matches: 8. CDR1 SGHRS and CDR2 YFSETQ come from the germline V gene. This CDR3 is built from 17 residues. The CDR3 protein is CASSRDRGPGGNTEAFF. The CDR3 DNA is TGCGCCAGCAGCAGGGACAGGGGGCCCGGCGGGAACACTGAAGCTTTCTTT.

The chain links TRBV5-4 to TRBJ2-5; TRBD1 agrees at 8 bases. V was pared by 3 bases and J by 4 bases, with 8 bases of the junction left unmatched. This CDR3 contains 15 residues. The germline V gene encodes CDR1 SGHNT and CDR2 YYREEE (reference sequence). CDR3 loop: CASSSMRTGRETQYF. CDR3 in DNA: TGTGCCAGCAGCTCTATGCGGACAGGGAGAGAGACCCAGTACTTC.